This T cell receptor beta chain was retrieved from a study of long-term antiretroviral therapy in people with HIV. The CDR3 runs to 13 residues. The germline V gene encodes CDR1 GTSNPN and CDR2 SVGIG (reference sequence). V shed 2 bases, J shed 6 bases, and the junction held 6 bases outside the gene matches. General study points: The study found narrower CDR3 length ranges in HIV repertoires than in controls. Specimen acquisition occurred between about 2003 and 2017, potentially under older ART regimens. The data indicate that diversity increased after ART but remained below transplant donor controls.

As concerns this clone: Its antigen is unknown.

The study drew at least one pre-ART and at least two post-ART PBMC samples from every donor. Runs used v3.0 of the immunoSEQ assay and were done at survey level. Assay used: immunoSEQ multiplex PCR; TCRdb lists only in-frame clones, some missing. The data hold about 33,000 clones, with over 65% observed a single time. This clonotype was obtained from a woman aged 45-65 years with HIV. The chain has TRBV30 and TRBJ1-2, with 7 bases matching TRBD1. Sequencing was performed on unsorted PBMCs, taken 2 years after starting antiretroviral therapy. The CDR3 sequence: CAWSYRDRDGYTF. Here the CDR3 DNA reads TGTGCCTGGAGTTACCGGGACAGAGATGGCTACACCTTC.